This T cell receptor beta chain was observed in a study of early T cells in non-severe SARS-CoV-2 infection. For the study at large: Bulk RNA from unsorted whole blood was sequenced; chains were unpaired.

Broader study findings: There was a bias toward anti-spike CD8 responses in VDJdb matching, which missed private and CD4 specificities.

Tagging with unique molecular identifiers was applied to individual cDNA molecules. TCRdb reprocessed the 5' RACE reads with MiXCR, giving one entry per CDR3 protein. The data show 23,000 or so distinct CDR3 sequences, roughly 5% seen once. With respect to this clonotype: Antigen: not known.

The CDR3 consists of 15 residues. V lost 0 bases to trimming and J lost 5 bases, with 13 bases between them. Germline V gene sequence: CDR1 SGHTA, CDR2 FQGNSA. The receptor's source is an adult who was a healthcare worker with PCR-confirmed SARS-CoV-2 infection or an uninfected control (not recorded which). The genes are TRBV7-2 and TRBJ2-5, with no clear D. The source material was whole blood. The chain's CDR3 is CASSLAVRLGETQYF. The CDR3, as DNA: TGTGCCAGCAGCTTAGCAGTTCGACTGGGGGAGACCCAGTACTTC.